The 3 T cell receptor beta chains reported below all come from one sample, sequenced in a study of neoadjuvant anti-PD-1 for oral cavity cancer. Time point denoted: after neoadjuvant nivolumab, at surgical resection. Sequenced by immunoSEQ multiplex PCR; TCRdb stores in-frame clones only, minus some. The table includes over 65,000 clones, around 85% detected once. The input for sequencing was PBMCs, taken after nivolumab (anti-PD-1) treatment. These receptors were collected from a person aged 35 to 85 with oral cavity squamous cell carcinoma.

V and J are TRBV15 and TRBJ2-4; D possibly corresponds to TRBD2 (5 bases). The CDR3 has 16 amino acids. Germline CDR1 LNHNV, CDR2 YYDKDF (reference sequence). With 0 bases removed from V and 6 bases from J, the gap between germline ends came to 15 bases. The CDR3 region is CATSRDPGPRVNIQYF. The CDR3, as DNA: TGTGCCACCAGCAGAGATCCTGGGCCGAGGGTAAACATTCAGTACTTC.

The J gene is TRBJ1-3, the V gene TRBV7-9; D not resolved. CDR3 length: 14 amino acids. With 2 bases removed from V and 5 bases from J, the gap between germline ends came to 10 bases. Germline loops: CDR1 SEHNR, CDR2 FQNEAQ (reference sequence). In nucleotides, the CDR3 is TGTGCCAGCAGCTTACTCTTCGGGCGAAACACCATATATTTT. Encoded protein: CASSLLFGRNTIYF.

This clone was seen a single time. The chain employs TRBV5-1 and TRBJ1-1; D may be TRBD1 (6 bases). Germline values: CDR1 SGHRS, CDR2 YFSETQ. The CDR3 length is 15 residues. With 4 bases removed from V and 5 bases from J, the gap between germline ends came to 18 bases. The CDR3 loop reads CASSPLPQGTTEAFF. The CDR3 nucleotides are TGCGCCAGCAGCCCTTTGCCACAGGGTACGACTGAAGCTTTCTTT.